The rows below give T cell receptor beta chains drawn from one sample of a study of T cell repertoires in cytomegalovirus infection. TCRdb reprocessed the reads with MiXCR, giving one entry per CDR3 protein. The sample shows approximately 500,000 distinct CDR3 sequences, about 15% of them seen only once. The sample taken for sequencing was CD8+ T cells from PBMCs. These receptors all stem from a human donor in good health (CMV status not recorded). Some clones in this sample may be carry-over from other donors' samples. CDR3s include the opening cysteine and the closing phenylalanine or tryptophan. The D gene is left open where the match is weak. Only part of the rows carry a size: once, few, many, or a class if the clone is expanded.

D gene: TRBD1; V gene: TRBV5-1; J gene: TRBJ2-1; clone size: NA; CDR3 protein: CASSPPPNIDRGPYNEQFF; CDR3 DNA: TGCGCCAGCAGCCCTCCCCCCAATATTGACAGGGGGCCCTACAATGAGCAGTTCTTC
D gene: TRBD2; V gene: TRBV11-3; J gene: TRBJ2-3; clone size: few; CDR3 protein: CASSLGTSFTDTQYF; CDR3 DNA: TGTGCCAGCAGCTTAGGGACTAGCTTCACAGATACGCAGTATTTT
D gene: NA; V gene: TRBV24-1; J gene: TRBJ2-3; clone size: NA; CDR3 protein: CATSDGSGTDTQYF; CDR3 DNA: TGTGCCACCAGTGACGGGTCGGGCACAGATACGCAGTATTTT
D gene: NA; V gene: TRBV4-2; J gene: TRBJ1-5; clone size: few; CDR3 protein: CASSQDRLNNQPQHF; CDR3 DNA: TGTGCCAGCAGCCAAGACAGATTGAACAATCAGCCCCAGCATTTT
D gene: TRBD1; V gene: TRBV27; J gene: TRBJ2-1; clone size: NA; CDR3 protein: CASSLFTGAPYNEQFF; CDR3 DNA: TGTGCCAGCAGTTTATTTACAGGGGCGCCTTACAATGAGCAGTTCTTC
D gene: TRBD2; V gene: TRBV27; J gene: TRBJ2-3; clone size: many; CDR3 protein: CASSLKLAGADTQYF; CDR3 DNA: TGTGCCAGCAGTTTAAAGTTAGCGGGAGCAGATACGCAGTATTTT
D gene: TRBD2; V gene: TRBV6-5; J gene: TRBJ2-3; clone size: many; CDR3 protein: CASSYSLAGVGDTQYF; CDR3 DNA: TGTGCCAGCAGTTATTCACTAGCGGGAGTAGGGGATACGCAGTATTTT
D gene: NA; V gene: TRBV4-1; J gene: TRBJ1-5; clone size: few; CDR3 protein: CASSQAARGWSNQPQHF; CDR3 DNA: TGCGCCAGCAGCCAAGCCGCTCGGGGATGGAGCAATCAGCCCCAGCATTTT
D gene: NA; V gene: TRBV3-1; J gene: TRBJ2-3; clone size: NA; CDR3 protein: CASSQVGVRGSTDTQYF; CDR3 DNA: TGTGCCAGCAGCCAAGTTGGGGTCCGGGGGAGCACAGATACGCAGTATTTT
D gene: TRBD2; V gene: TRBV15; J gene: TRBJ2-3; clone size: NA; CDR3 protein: CATRDTSGGSTDTQYF; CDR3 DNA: TGTGCCACCAGAGATACTAGCGGGGGGAGCACAGATACGCAGTATTTT
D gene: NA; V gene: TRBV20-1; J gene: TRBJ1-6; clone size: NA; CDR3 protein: CSARDGTKEGSPLHF; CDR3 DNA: TGCAGTGCTAGAGACGGGACAAAGGAAGGTTCACCCCTCCACTTT
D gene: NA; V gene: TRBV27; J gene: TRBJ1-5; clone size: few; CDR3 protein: CASGGGTDWPQHF; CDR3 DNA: TGTGCCAGCGGGGGGGGAACGGATTGGCCCCAGCATTTT
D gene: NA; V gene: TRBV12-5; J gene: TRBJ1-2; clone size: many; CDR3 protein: CASGPDMAGLGYTF; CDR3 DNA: TGTGCTAGTGGCCCCGACATGGCGGGCCTTGGCTACACCTTC
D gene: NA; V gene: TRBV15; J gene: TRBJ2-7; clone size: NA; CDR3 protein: CATRDSGGTPYEQYF; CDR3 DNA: TGTGCCACCAGGGATTCGGGCGGAACCCCCTACGAGCAGTACTTC
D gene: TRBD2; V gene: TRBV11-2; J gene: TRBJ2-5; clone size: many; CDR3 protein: CASSSRLAEYQETQYF; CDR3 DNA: TGTGCCAGCAGCTCTCGACTAGCGGAGTACCAAGAGACCCAGTACTTC
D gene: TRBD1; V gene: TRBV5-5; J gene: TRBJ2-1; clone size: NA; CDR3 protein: CASSFPRDRAGNEQFF; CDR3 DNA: TGTGCCAGCAGTTTTCCCAGGGACAGGGCGGGAAATGAGCAGTTCTTC
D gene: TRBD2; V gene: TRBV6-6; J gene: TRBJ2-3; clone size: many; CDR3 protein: CASSYSATSGRSPDTQYF; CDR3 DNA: TGTGCCAGCAGTTACTCTGCGACTAGCGGGAGAAGCCCAGATACGCAGTATTTT
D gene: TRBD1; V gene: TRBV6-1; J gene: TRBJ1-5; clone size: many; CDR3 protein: CASRAGTGGNQPQHF; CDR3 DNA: TGTGCCAGCAGGGCCGGGACAGGGGGCAACCAGCCCCAGCATTTT
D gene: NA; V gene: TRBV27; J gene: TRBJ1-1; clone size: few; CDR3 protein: CASSPRGDLNTEAFF; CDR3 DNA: TGTGCCAGCAGTCCCCGTGGAGACCTGAACACTGAAGCTTTCTTT
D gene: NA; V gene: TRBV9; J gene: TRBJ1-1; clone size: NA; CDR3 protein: CASSVGQIGTEAFF; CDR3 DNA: TGTGCCAGCAGCGTCGGCCAAATTGGGACTGAAGCTTTCTTT
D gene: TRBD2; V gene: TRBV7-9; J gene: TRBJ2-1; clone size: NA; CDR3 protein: CASSIGLAENYNEQFF; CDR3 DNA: TGTGCCAGCAGCATAGGACTAGCGGAGAACTACAATGAGCAGTTCTTC
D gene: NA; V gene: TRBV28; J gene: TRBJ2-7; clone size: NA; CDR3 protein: CASTRRDSSYEQYF; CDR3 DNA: TGTGCCAGCACCCGACGGGACTCATCCTACGAGCAGTACTTC
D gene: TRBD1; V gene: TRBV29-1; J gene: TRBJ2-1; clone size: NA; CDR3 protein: CSVVGTGMSSYNEQFF; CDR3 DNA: TGCAGCGTTGTTGGGACAGGCATGAGCTCCTACAATGAGCAGTTCTTC
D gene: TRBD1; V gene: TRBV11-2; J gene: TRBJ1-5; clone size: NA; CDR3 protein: CASSWTGGKPQHF; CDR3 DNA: TGTGCCAGCAGTTGGACAGGGGGGAAGCCCCAGCATTTT
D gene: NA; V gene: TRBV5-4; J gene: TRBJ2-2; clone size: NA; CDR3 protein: CASSLEAGPPVTGELFF; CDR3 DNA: TGTGCCAGCAGCTTGGAGGCGGGCCCCCCTGTCACCGGGGAGCTGTTTTTT
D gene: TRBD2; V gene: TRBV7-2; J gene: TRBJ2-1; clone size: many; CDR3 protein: CASSPLGTSSHNEQFF; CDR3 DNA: TGTGCCAGCAGCCCCCTCGGGACTAGCAGCCACAATGAGCAGTTCTTC
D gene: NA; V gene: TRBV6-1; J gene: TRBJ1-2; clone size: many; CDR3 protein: CASSEARTVYGYTF; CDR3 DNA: TGTGCCAGCAGTGAAGCCCGGACAGTCTATGGCTACACCTTC
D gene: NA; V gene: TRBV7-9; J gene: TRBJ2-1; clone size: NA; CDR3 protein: CASSLAGGAGAAVSRDNEQFF; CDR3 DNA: TGTGCCAGCAGCTTAGCGGGGGGCGCGGGGGCCGCCGTTTCGCGGGACAATGAGCAGTTCTTC
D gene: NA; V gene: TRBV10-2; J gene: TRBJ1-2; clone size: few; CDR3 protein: CASSDALPYGYTF; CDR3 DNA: TGCGCCAGCAGTGACGCCCTCCCTTATGGCTACACCTTC
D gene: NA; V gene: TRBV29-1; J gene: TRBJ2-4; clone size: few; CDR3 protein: CSVWAGKAKNIQYF; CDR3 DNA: TGCAGCGTTTGGGCGGGGAAAGCCAAAAACATTCAGTACTTC
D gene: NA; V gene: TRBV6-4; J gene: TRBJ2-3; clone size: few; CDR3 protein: CASSDASGDTQYF; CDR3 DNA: TGTGCCAGCAGTGACGCCAGCGGGGATACGCAGTATTTT
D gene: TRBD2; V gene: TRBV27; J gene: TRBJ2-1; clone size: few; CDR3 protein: CATYLAGGPAYNEQFF; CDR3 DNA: TGTGCCACCTACCTAGCGGGGGGGCCAGCCTACAATGAGCAGTTCTTC
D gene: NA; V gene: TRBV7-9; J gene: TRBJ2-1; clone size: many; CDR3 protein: CASSHSGGPYNEQFF; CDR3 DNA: TGTGCCAGCAGCCATTCCGGGGGGCCCTACAATGAGCAGTTCTTC
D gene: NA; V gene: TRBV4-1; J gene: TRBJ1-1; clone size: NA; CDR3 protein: CASSQGNTGAFF; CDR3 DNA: TGCGCCAGCAGCCAAGGGAACACTGGAGCTTTCTTT
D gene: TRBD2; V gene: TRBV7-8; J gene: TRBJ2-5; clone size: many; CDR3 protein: CASSLRELAGGPWETQYF; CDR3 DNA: TGTGCCAGCAGCTTGAGGGAACTAGCGGGAGGGCCCTGGGAGACCCAGTACTTC
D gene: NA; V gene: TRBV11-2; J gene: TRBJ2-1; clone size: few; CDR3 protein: CASNLLGRQDNEQFF; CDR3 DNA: TGTGCCAGCAACTTATTGGGGCGCCAGGACAATGAGCAGTTCTTC
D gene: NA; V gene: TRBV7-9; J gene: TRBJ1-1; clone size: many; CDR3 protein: CASSSRGYTEAFF; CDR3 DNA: TGTGCCAGCAGCTCTCGGGGGTACACTGAAGCTTTCTTT
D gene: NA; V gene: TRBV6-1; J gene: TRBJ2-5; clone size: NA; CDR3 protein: CASSDDALLETQYF; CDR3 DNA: TGTGCCAGCAGTGATGATGCTCTTTTGGAGACCCAGTACTTC
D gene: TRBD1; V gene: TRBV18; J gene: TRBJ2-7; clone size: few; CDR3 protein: CASSLTTGTEHYYEQYF; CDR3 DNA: TGTGCCAGCTCACTAACGACCGGGACAGAACACTACTACGAGCAGTACTTC
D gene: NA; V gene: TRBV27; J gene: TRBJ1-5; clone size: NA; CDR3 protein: CASRDGYNQPQHF; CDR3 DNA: TGTGCCAGTAGGGACGGATACAATCAGCCCCAGCATTTT
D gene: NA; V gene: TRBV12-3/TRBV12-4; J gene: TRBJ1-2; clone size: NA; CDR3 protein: CASSLLTEKGSYGYTF; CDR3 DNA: TGTGCCAGCAGTTTACTGACAGAAAAAGGTAGCTATGGCTACACCTTC
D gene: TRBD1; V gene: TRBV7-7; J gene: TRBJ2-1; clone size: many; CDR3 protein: CASSPNRGIYNEQFF; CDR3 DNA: TGTGCTAGCAGCCCCAACAGGGGGATCTACAATGAGCAGTTCTTC
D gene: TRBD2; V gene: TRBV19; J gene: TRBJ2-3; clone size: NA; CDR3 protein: CASSIWSLGREDLNTDTQYF; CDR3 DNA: TGTGCCAGTAGTATCTGGTCCTTGGGTCGGGAGGACCTGAACACAGATACGCAGTATTTT
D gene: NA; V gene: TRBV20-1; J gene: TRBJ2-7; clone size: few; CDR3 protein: CSAPGSAEQYF; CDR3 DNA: TGCAGTGCCCCGGGAAGTGCCGAGCAGTACTTC
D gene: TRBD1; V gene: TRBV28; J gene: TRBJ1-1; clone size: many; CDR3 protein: CASSRDRENTEAFF; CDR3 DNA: TGTGCCAGCAGCAGGGACAGAGAGAACACTGAAGCTTTCTTT
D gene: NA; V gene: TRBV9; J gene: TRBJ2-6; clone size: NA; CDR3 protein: CASSPSAGFSSGANVLTF; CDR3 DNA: TGTGCCAGCAGCCCCTCTGCGGGTTTTTCCTCTGGGGCCAACGTCCTGACTTTC